This passage covers 4 T cell receptor beta chains from one sample sequenced in a study of immune evolution from preneoplasia to lung adenocarcinoma. Generated by immunoSEQ multiplex PCR, the TCRdb table keeps only in-frame clones and is missing some. The sample yields some 2,900 clones, roughly 85% seen once. Source material: FFPE adjacent normal lung tissue. These receptors originate from a person aged 65-85 years with lung adenocarcinoma.

The rearrangement uses TRBV27 and TRBJ2-1; 9 bases are shared with TRBD1. The CDR3 extends over 15 amino acids. The ends lost 6 bases at V and 6 bases at J; junction bases unmatched: 9. The germline CDR1 and CDR2 sequences are MNHEY and SMNVEV (reference sequence). The chain's CDR3 is CASSTGGAQRNEQFF. CDR3 bases: TGTGCCAGCAGCACAGGGGGCGCCCAGCGCAATGAGCAGTTCTTC.

The CDR3 spells CASGGSYGYTF. CDR3 nucleotide sequence: TGTGCCAGTGGGGGGTCCTATGGCTACACCTTC. This chain joins TRBV6-5 and TRBJ1-2, with D possibly being TRBD1 (5 bases). The germline V gene has CDR1 MNHEY and CDR2 SVGAGI. With 9 bases removed from V and 4 bases from J, the gap between germline ends came to 9 bases. The CDR3 has 11 amino acids.

The chain recombines TRBV6-4 with TRBJ2-1, with a tentative D call TRBD1 (6 bases). The V end lost 10 bases, the J end lost 2 bases, and 18 bases lay between the germline ends. This CDR3 has 15 residues. Germline-derived CDR1 and CDR2 are MRHNA and SNTAGT. CDR3: CATKQGKVTYNEQFF. The CDR3 bases are TGTGCCACAAAACAGGGAAAGGTCACCTACAATGAGCAGTTCTTC.

CDR3 nucleotides: TGCGCCAGCAGCCCTTCCCCGGGACAGGACTACACCTTC. It specifies CASSPSPGQDYTF. J is TRBJ1-2 and V is TRBV5-1; 8 bases line up with TRBD1. With 4 bases clipped from V and 10 bases from J, the junction kept 9 bases outside the gene matches. Germline CDR1 and CDR2: SGHRS and YFSETQ. CDR3 size: 13 residues.